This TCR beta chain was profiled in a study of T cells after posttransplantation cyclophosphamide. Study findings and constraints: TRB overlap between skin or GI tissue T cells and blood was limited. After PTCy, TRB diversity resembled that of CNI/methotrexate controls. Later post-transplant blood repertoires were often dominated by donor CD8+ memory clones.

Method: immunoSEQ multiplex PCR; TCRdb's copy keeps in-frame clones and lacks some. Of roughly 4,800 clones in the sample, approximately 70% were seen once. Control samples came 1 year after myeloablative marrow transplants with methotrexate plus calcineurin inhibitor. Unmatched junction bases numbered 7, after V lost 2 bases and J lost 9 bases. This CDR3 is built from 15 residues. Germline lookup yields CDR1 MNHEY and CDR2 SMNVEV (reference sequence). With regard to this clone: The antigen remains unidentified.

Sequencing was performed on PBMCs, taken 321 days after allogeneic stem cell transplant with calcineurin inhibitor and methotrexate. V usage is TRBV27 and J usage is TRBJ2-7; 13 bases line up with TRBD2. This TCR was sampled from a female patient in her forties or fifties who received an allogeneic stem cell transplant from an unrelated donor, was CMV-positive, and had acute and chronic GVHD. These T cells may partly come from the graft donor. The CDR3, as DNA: TGTGCCAGCAGTTTAACTAGCGGGAGGGTGGGTGGGCAGTACTTC. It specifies CASSLTSGRVGGQYF.